These 10 T cell receptor beta chains were sequenced from one sample in a study of response to subunit inactivated influenza vaccine. One entry per CDR3 protein, called by TCRdb with MiXCR from the RT-PCR reads. This table holds a few hundred thousand distinct CDR3 sequences, around a fifth found once. Sample: PBMCs from blood, taken about 20 months after vaccination. Source of these receptors: a man in his fifties or sixties who received an inactivated influenza vaccine.

This clonotype was detected only a few times. V usage is TRBV5-4 and J usage is TRBJ1-5, with unresolved D. CDR3 length: 14 amino acids. Germline assignment: CDR1 SGHNT and CDR2 YYREEE (reference sequence). Trimming stripped 0 bases from V and 7 bases from J, with 11 bases between. CDR3 sequence reads: CASSLAGSRQPQHF. In DNA, the CDR3 is TGTGCCAGCAGCTTGGCGGGGTCCAGACAGCCCCAGCATTTT.

This clonotype was seen ten or more times. The V and J genes are TRBV28 and TRBJ2-4; weak D call: TRBD2 (6 bases). Germline CDR1 is MDHEN and CDR2 is SYDVKM. V lost 4 bases and J lost 1, with 11 bases in between. The CDR3 length is 15 residues. The CDR3 spells CASSSASGAKNIQYF. For the CDR3, the DNA is TGTGCCAGCAGTTCGGCCAGCGGGGCCAAAAACATTCAGTACTTC.

The J gene is TRBJ1-1, the V gene TRBV6-1; tentatively, D is TRBD1 (6 bases). This CDR3 spans 15 amino acids. Germline assignment: CDR1 MNHNS and CDR2 SASEGT. The germline V and J ends were trimmed by 7 bases and 4 bases, with 19 bases remaining between them. CDR3 protein: CASTSWGARGTEAFF. CDR3 coding DNA: TGTGCCAGCACCTCTTGGGGGGCCCGGGGCACTGAAGCTTTCTTT.

The rearrangement uses TRBV20-1 and TRBJ1-2; 9 bases match TRBD1. Losses at the gene ends were 6 bases for V and 4 bases for J; bases not matched to a gene: 12. CDR1 and CDR2 (germline): DFQATT, SNEGSKA (reference sequence). This CDR3 has 15 amino acids. The CDR3 loop reads CSAYDTQGAVYGYTF. For the CDR3, the DNA is TGCAGTGCATACGACACACAGGGGGCAGTCTATGGCTACACCTTC.

The table lists this clonotype with a few counts. This chain links TRBV20-1 with TRBJ2-7; the match to TRBD2 covers 14 bases. V dropped 5 bases and J dropped 4; count of bases not matched to a gene: 4. CDR1 and CDR2 from the germline V gene are DFQATT and SNEGSKA (reference sequence). The CDR3 runs to 14 residues. CDR3 amino acids: CSAGLAGGPYEQYF. The CDR3 bases are TGCAGTGCTGGACTAGCGGGAGGACCTTACGAGCAGTACTTC.

This clonotype has just a few counts. This chain connects TRBV7-8 to TRBJ1-1, with D possibly TRBD1 on 6 matching bases. The CDR3 extends over 15 amino acids. V was clipped by 5 bases and J by 1 base, with 14 bases between them. Germline loops: CDR1 SGHVS, CDR2 FQNEAQ. The CDR3 DNA follows: TGTGCCAGCAGCCACTCACAGGGAGGGAACACTGAAGCTTTCTTT. Protein sequence: CASSHSQGGNTEAFF.

The chain couples TRBV12-3 or TRBV12-4 to TRBJ1-3; 7 bases agree with TRBD1. The V and J ends lost 5 bases and 3 bases, in that order; junction bases with no gene match: 7. CDR3 length: 15 amino acids. The CDR3 region is CASSPGGHGGNTIYF. The CDR3 DNA reads as TGTGCCAGCAGTCCAGGGGGTCATGGTGGAAACACCATATATTTT.

The chain links TRBV6-1 to TRBJ2-4, with 10 bases aligning to TRBD1. Germline trimming cut 6 bases from V and 1 base from J; bases unmatched to any gene: 6. The CDR3 covers 16 residues. Germline V gene sequence: CDR1 MNHNS, CDR2 SASEGT. CDR3 nucleotide sequence: TGTGCCAGCAGCCTTGGGACAGGGGTGGCCAAAAACATTCAGTACTTC. It translates to CASSLGTGVAKNIQYF.

This clonotype has a count of ten or more. The chain has TRBV19 and TRBJ1-5, with TRBD1 as a possible D gene (5 bases). Deletions cut 3 bases from V and 2 bases from J, with 20 bases between. CDR1 and CDR2 (germline): LNHDA, SQIVND (reference sequence). CDR3 size: 18 residues. The CDR3 DNA reads TGTGCCAGTAGTATTTCGTCGTTAGGAAGGGGTGGCAATCAGCCCCAGCATTTT. Its protein product is CASSISSLGRGGNQPQHF.

This clonotype turned up a few times. The chain joins TRBV29-1 to TRBJ2-6, with unresolved D. Trimming took 5 bases from V and 4 from J, leaving 6 bases between them. Germline CDR1 SQVTM, CDR2 ANQGSEA. There are 12 residues in the CDR3. CDR3 coding DNA: TGCAGCGTTATGGAAGGGGCCAACGTCCTGACTTTC. As protein: CSVMEGANVLTF.